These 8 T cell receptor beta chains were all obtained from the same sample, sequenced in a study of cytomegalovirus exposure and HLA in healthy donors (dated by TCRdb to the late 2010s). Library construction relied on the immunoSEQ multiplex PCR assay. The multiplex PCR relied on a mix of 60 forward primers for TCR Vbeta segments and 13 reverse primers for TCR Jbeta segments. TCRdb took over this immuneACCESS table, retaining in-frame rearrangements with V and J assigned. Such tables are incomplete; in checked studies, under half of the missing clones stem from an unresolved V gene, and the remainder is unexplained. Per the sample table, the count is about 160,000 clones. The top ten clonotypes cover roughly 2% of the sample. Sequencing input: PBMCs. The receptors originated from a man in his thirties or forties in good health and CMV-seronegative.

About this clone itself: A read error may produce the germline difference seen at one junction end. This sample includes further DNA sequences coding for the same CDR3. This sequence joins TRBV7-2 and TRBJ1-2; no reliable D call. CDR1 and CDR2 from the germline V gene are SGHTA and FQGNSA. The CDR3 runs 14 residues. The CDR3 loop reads CASSLELANYGYTF. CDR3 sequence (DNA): TGTGCCAGCAGCCTAGAACTCGCTAACTACGGCTACACCTTC. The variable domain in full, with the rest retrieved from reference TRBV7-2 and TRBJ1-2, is GAGVSQSPSNKVTEKGKDVELRCDPISGHTALYWYRQSLGQGLEFLIYFQGNSAPDKSGLPSDRFSAERTGGSVSTLTIQRTQQEDSAVYLCASSLELANYGYTFGSGTRLTVV.

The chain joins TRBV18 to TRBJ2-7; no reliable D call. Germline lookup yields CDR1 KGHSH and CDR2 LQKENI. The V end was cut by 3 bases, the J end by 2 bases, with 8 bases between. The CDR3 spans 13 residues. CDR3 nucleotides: TGTGCCAGCTCACCCATTGACACCTACGAGCAGTACTTC. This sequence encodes CASSPIDTYEQYF.

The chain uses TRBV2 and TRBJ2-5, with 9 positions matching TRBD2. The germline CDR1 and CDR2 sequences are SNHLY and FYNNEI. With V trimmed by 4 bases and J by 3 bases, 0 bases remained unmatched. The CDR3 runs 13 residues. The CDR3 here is CASSGLAEETQYF. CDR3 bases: TGTGCCAGCAGTGGACTAGCGGAAGAGACCCAGTACTTC.

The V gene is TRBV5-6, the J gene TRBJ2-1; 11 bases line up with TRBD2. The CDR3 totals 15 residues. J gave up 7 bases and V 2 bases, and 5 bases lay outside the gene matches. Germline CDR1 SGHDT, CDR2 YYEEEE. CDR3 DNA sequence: TGTGCCAGCAGCTTCGGTAGCGGGAGGGGAAATGAGCAGTTCTTC. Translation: CASSFGSGRGNEQFF.

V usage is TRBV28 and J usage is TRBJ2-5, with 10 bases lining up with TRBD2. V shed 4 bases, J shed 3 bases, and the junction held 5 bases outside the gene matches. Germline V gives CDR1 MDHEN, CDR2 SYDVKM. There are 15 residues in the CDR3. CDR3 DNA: TGTGCCAGCAGTTCCGGACTAGCGGCCAAAGAGACCCAGTACTTC. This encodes CASSSGLAAKETQYF.

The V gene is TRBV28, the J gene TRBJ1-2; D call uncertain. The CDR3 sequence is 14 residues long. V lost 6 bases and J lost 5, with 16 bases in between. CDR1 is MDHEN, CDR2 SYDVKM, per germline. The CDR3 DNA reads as TGTGCCAGCAGCAACTTCCACGGGAATTATGGCTACACCTTC. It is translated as CASSNFHGNYGYTF.

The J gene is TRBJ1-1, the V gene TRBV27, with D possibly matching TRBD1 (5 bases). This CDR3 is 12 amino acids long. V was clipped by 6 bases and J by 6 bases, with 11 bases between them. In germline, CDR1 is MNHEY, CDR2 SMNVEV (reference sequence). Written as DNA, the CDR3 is TGTGCCAGCAGGCAGGGTGTCTCTGAAGCTTTCTTT. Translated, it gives CASRQGVSEAFF.

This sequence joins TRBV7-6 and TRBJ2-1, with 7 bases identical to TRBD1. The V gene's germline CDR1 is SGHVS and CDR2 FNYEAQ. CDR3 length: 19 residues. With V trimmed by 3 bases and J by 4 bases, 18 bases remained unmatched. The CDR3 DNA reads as TGTGCCAGCAGCTTCTATCCGGAAACAGGGGTGACCTTTTACAATGAGCAGTTCTTC. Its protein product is CASSFYPETGVTFYNEQFF.